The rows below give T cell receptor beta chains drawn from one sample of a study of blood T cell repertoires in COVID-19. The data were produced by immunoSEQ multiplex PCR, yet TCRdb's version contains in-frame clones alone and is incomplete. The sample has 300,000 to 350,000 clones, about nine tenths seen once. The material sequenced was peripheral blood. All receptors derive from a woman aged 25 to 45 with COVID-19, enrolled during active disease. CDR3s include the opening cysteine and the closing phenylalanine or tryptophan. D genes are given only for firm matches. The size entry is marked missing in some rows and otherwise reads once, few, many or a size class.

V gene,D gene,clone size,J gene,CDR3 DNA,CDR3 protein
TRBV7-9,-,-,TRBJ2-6,TGTGCCAGCAGGAGGAACTCTGGGGCCAACGTCCTGACTTTC,CASRRNSGANVLTF
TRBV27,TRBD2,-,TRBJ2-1,TGTGCCAGCAGTTTATCGGAGGGACTAGCGTGGAATGAGCAGTTCTTC,CASSLSEGLAWNEQFF
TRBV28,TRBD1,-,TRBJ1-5,TGTGCCAGCAGTCCCCCCGGGACAGGCCATCAGCCCCAGCATTTT,CASSPPGTGHQPQHF
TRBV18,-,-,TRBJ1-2,TGTGCCAGCTCACCACCGGCAGAAAGAAACTATGGCTACACCTTC,CASSPPAERNYGYTF
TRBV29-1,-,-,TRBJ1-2,TGCAGCGTTGAAAAGTGGGGGGGCGGGGGCTACACCTTC,CSVEKWGGGGYTF
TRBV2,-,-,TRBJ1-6,TGTGCCAGCGCCAGGGGTATTAACCCAAATTCACCCCTCCACTTT,CASARGINPNSPLHF
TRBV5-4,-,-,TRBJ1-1,TGTGCCTCCCAGGGAGGGGATACCACTGAAGCTTTCTTT,CASQGGDTTEAFF
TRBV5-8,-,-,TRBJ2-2,TGTGCCAGCAGCCAGGTGAACACCGGGGAGCTGTTTTTT,CASSQVNTGELFF
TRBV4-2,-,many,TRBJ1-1,TGTGCCAGCAGCCAAGATGTCAAGGCAGGGAACACTGAAGCTTTCTTT,CASSQDVKAGNTEAFF
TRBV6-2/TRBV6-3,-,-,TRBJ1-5,TGTGCCAGCAGCCCTAACAGGGGCAATCAGCCCCAGCATTTT,CASSPNRGNQPQHF
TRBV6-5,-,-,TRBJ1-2,TGTGCCAGCAGTTTTTCAGCGAACTATGGCTACACCTTC,CASSFSANYGYTF
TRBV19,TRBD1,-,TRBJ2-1,TGTGCCAGTACTATGACAGGGTACAATGAGCAGTTCTTC,CASTMTGYNEQFF
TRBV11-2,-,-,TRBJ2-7,TGTGCCAGCAGCTTAGAAACAGGCATCTACGAGCAGTACTTC,CASSLETGIYEQYF
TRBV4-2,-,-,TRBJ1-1,TGTGCCAGCAGCCCCAACACGGGAAACACTGAAGCTTTCTTT,CASSPNTGNTEAFF
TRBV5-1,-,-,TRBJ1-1,TGCGCCAGCCGGCAGGGATCTATGAACACTGAAGCTTTCTTT,CASRQGSMNTEAFF
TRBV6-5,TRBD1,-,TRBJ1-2,TGTGCCAGCAGTTGGTTGACAGGGGTGAACTATGGCTACACCTTC,CASSWLTGVNYGYTF
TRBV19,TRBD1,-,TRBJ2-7,TGTGCCAGTAGTCACACGACAGGGGCCTACGAGCAGTACTTC,CASSHTTGAYEQYF
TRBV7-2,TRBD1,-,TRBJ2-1,TGTGCCAGCAGCCTGACAGGGGGGTCCTACAATGAGCAGTTCTTC,CASSLTGGSYNEQFF
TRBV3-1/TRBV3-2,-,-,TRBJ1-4,TGTGCCAGCAGCCCCGGGGGTGCAACTAATGAAAAACTGTTTTTT,CASSPGGATNEKLFF
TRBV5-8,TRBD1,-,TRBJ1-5,TGTGCCAGCAGCTGGGGACAGGGGCATCAGCCCCAGCATTTT,CASSWGQGHQPQHF
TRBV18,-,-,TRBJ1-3,TGTGCCAGCTCACCGCTATCCATCTGGAGGGGTGGCCTACGAAACACCATATATTTT,CASSPLSIWRGGLRNTIYF
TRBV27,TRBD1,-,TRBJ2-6,TGTGCCAGCAGTCACGGGACAGGGGCCCCTGGGGCCAACGTCCTGACTTTC,CASSHGTGAPGANVLTF
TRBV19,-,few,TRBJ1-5,TGTGCCAGTAGTTACCCCCCCGGTATTCGCCGGACACTACAGCCCCAGCATTTT,CASSYPPGIRRTLQPQHF
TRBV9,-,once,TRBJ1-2,TGTGCCAGCCCCCTGGAGGGGATTTATGGCTACACCTTC,CASPLEGIYGYTF
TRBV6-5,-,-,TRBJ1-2,TGTGCCAGCAGTTACGGCAGACGCAGGGACTATGGCTACACCTTC,CASSYGRRRDYGYTF
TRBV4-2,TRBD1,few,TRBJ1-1,TGTGCCAGCAGCCAAACCCGACAGGGAAACACTGAAGCTTTCTTT,CASSQTRQGNTEAFF
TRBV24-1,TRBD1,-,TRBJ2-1,TGTGCCACCAGTGATTCCAGGGGGCAGGCCTACAATGAGCAGTTCTTC,CATSDSRGQAYNEQFF
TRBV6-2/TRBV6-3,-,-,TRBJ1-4,TGTGCCAGCAGTTACTCAGGCAGCGTCAATGAAAAACTGTTTTTT,CASSYSGSVNEKLFF
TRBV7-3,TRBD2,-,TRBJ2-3,TGTGCCAGCAGCTTAACAGCGGGGAGCACAGATACGCAGTATTTT,CASSLTAGSTDTQYF
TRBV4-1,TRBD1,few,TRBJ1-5,TGCGCCAGCAGTCATGACAGGGGTCAGCCCCAGCATTTT,CASSHDRGQPQHF
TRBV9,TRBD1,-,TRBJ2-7,TGTGCCAGCAGCGTAGGACAGGGGGGATACGAGCAGTACTTC,CASSVGQGGYEQYF
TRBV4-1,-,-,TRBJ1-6,TGCGCCAGCAGCCAACAGGGTAGAAGTTCACCCCTCCACTTT,CASSQQGRSSPLHF
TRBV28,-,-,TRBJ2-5,TGTGCCAGCAGTTTCCCCACGCAGGCAGGGGAGACCCAGTACTTC,CASSFPTQAGETQYF
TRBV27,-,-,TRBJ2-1,TGTGCCAGCAGATCCCTCAACAGGGCCAATGAGCAGTTCTTC,CASRSLNRANEQFF
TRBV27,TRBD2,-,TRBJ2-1,TGTGCCAGCAGTTCCCCTAGCGGCAGGGTGAACGAGCAGTTCTTC,CASSSPSGRVNEQFF
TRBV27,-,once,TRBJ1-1,TGTGCCAGCAGTAGTCGGGTAATGAACACTGAAGCTTTCTTT,CASSSRVMNTEAFF
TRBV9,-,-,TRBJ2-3,TGTGCCAGCAGCGCCCTGAGAGATACGCAGTATTTT,CASSALRDTQYF
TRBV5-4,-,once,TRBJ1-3,TGTGCCAGCAGCAACCGACCGGGGGATCTCTCTGGAAACACCATATATTTT,CASSNRPGDLSGNTIYF
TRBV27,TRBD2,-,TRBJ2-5,TGTGCCAGCAGTTTATTGGCTAGCGGGGAGACCCAGTACTTC,CASSLLASGETQYF
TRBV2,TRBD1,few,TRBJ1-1,TGTGCCAGCATCCTGAACCCGGGACAGGGGTTCCTCGGGACTGAAGCTTTCTTT,CASILNPGQGFLGTEAFF
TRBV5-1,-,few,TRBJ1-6,TGCGCCAGCAGCTTGCCGGGAGGGCATTCACCCCTCCACTTT,CASSLPGGHSPLHF
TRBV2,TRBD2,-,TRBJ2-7,TGTGCCAGCAGTGGAGGACTAGCCTACTCCTACGAGCAGTACTTC,CASSGGLAYSYEQYF
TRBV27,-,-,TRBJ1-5,TGTGCCAGCAGTTTCTACAATCAGCCCCAGCATTTT,CASSFYNQPQHF
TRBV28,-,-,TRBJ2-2,TGTGCCAGCAGTCCCGCAGGGTTCGCCGGGGAGCTGTTTTTT,CASSPAGFAGELFF
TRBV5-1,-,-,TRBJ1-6,TGCGCCAGCAGCTTGGACGGACTCCGCAATTCACCCCTCCACTTT,CASSLDGLRNSPLHF
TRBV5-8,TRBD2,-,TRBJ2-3,TGTGCCAGCAGCTTGGGCCGACTAGCGGGGGTGGCAGATACGCAGTATTTT,CASSLGRLAGVADTQYF
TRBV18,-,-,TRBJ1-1,TGTGCCAGCTCACTACTACAGGGGAACACTGAAGCTTTCTTT,CASSLLQGNTEAFF
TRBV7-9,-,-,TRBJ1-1,TGTGCCAGCAGCTTTTTTGACCGGGGCACTGAAGCTTTCTTT,CASSFFDRGTEAFF
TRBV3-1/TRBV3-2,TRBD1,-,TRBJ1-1,TGTGCCAGCAGCCAAAGCCGGGACAGCGCTAGAGCTTTCTTT,CASSQSRDSARAFF
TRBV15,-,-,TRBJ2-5,TGTGCCACCAGCCCTCGTTCTACAGGGCGTACAGACGAGACCCAGTACTTC,CATSPRSTGRTDETQYF
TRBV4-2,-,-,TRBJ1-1,TGTGCCAGCAGCCAACACGGCACTGAAGCTTTCTTT,CASSQHGTEAFF
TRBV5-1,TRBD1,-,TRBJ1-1,TGCGCCAGCAGCCTAGAAGGGACAGCCGGGAACACTGAAGCTTTCTTT,CASSLEGTAGNTEAFF
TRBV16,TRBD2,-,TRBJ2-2,TGTGCCAGCAGCCAAGGAGTTTCGGGACTAGCGGTGGGGGAGCTGTTTTTT,CASSQGVSGLAVGELFF
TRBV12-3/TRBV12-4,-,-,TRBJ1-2,TGTGCCAGCAGTCTTTTAAGAGGGGGCTACACCTTC,CASSLLRGGYTF
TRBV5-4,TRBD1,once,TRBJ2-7,TGTGCCAGCAGCTCAAGACAGGGCTCCTACGAGCAGTACTTC,CASSSRQGSYEQYF
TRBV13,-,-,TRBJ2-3,TGTGCCAGCAGCTTCGGGCGGGTTGGGACAGATACGCAGTATTTT,CASSFGRVGTDTQYF
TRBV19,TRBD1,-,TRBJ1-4,TGTGCCAGTAGTATCGGGACAGCCAATACTAATGAAAAACTGTTTTTT,CASSIGTANTNEKLFF
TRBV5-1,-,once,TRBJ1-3,TGCGCCAGCAGCTTGGCGGCCAGGCAGATTGGAAACACCATATATTTT,CASSLAARQIGNTIYF
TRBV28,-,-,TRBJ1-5,TGTGCCAGCAGTTTGACAGGAAATCAGCCCCAGCATTTT,CASSLTGNQPQHF